The clone carrying this T cell receptor (beta chain) was detected only a few times. PCR amplification relied on 60 Vbeta primers (plus 13 Jbeta primers). Clones were sequenced by immunoSEQ multiplex PCR, and TCRdb holds only the in-frame ones, with some missing. The profile shows fewer than 100,000 clones, less than 8% of them singletons. The data were taken from a study of cytomegalovirus exposure and HLA in healthy donors. CDR1 SQVTM and CDR2 ANQGSEA come from the germline V gene. V gave up 6 bases and J gave up 4 bases; unmatched junction bases: 4. The length of the CDR3 is 14 residues. The sequenced sample was PBMCs. The chain recombines TRBV29-1 with TRBJ2-1; TRBD2 matches at 12 bases. The TCR originated in a man aged 45 to 65 in good health and CMV-seronegative. CDR3: CSVGTSGPYNEQFF. The CDR3 coding sequence is TGCAGCGTAGGGACTAGCGGGCCTTACAATGAGCAGTTCTTC.